This T cell receptor beta chain was sequenced in a study of PD-1 blockade in classical Hodgkin lymphoma. Findings and caveats of the study: Only CD4+ TCR diversity, not CD8+, had risen significantly by C4D1.

Every one of the patients relapsed after autologous stem cell transplantation (brentuximab vedotin exposure was variable). Only in-frame clones appear in the TCRdb table, and some are missing; sequencing was by immunoSEQ multiplex PCR. The table has about 40,000 clones, over 65% seen once. This clone appeared a single time. What it binds is not known. The sequencing here drew on peripheral blood mononuclear cells (PBMCs), taken at baseline. This TCR derives from a human donor with classical Hodgkin lymphoma.

CDR3 in amino acids: CASSWDTSYEQYF. The CDR3 DNA reads as TGTGCCAGCAGTTGGGACACCTCCTACGAGCAGTACTTC. V and J are TRBV6-6 and TRBJ2-7; tentatively, D is TRBD1 (6 bases). Trimming removed 4 bases from V and 0 bases from J, with 7 bases in between. There are 13 residues in the CDR3. Germline V gene data show CDR1 as MNHNY and CDR2 as SVGAGI (reference sequence).